The source of this T cell receptor (beta chain) is a study of blood T cell repertoires in COVID-19 (dated by TCRdb to 2018 to 2020). Study-wide context: Samples from collaborators originated in the United States, Italy and Spain and spanned both the acute and convalescent phases of COVID-19. Where available, HLA class I and class II types were taken from metadata supplied by the sample provider and were not determined by assay-based typing. The repertoires were released in a freely available public database intended as a resource for research on the immune response to SARS-CoV-2. The sample metadata nearly always contained a de-identified subject ID, COVID-19 status, age in years and sex. The prospective study material was composed of cDNA or gDNA derived from T cells, B-cell-depleted T cells, or PBMCs. The samples were drawn from the first 160 participants of the ongoing ImmuneRACE study and from more than 1,000 subjects provided by 6 global collaborators. Subjects who had been exposed to COVID-19, were actively infected with it, or had recovered from it provided the deeply sampled blood TCRbeta repertoires that made up the dataset. The investigation overall reported the following: How much clinical and demographic metadata was included differed by source and by participant, and the metadata was provided uncurated.

The immunoSEQ Assay, a bias-controlled multiplex PCR, was used to amplify TCRbeta CDR3 regions from genomic DNA. Regarding the original processing steps: The number of nucleated cells in each sample was estimated from the amplification of reference gene primers within the assay. To quantify the absolute abundance of each unique TCRbeta CDR3 rearrangement, sequence reads were collapsed and filtered. Productive Simpson clonality was computed per sample as the square root of Simpson's diversity index over productive rearrangements. The table comes from immuneACCESS by way of TCRdb, which keeps in-frame sequences with V and J called. Part of the clones is missing from these tables; in studies checked, under half for an unresolved V gene and the rest for unknown reasons. V, J and clone size reflect that table, while D and trimming were determined from the DNA. This sample has hundreds of thousands of clones in its table, and around 81% of those were observed once. 4.3% of the sample belongs to the ten largest clones.

Enrolling through a virtual design, the prospective study's participants ranged in age from roughly 18 to 95 years and lived across about two dozen United States geographic areas. In the prospective study, participants were assigned to cohorts based on the clinical history participants reported in a screening survey and a study questionnaire. Each participant in the prospective study had whole blood, serum and a nasopharyngeal or oropharyngeal swab collected by mobile phlebotomists. Participants in the prospective study had the option to provide additional blood draws and questionnaires over a 2-month period. Before DNA extraction, blood samples from the prospective study were shipped at room temperature or frozen. Concerning this clone: The antigen this receptor binds is unknown. Nothing much larger sits one base from this clone, and base qualities are not available.

The CDR3 starts with the cysteine, ends with the phenylalanine, and has 15 residues. Only CDR3 DNA remains: 45 bases, in frame from the first base. After removal of 2 bases from V and 1 base from J, the junction retains 3 bases not matched to a gene. CDR1 GTSNPN and CDR2 SVGIG are derived from the germline V gene (reference sequence). Sequenced material: PBMCs or T cells enriched from blood (not recorded which). Recombination connected TRBV30 to TRBJ2-5; 11 junctional bases match TRBD2. The sequence was obtained from a man in his thirties or forties with acute COVID-19. In nucleotides, the sequence is TGTGCCTGGAGTCTTAGCGGGGGGGCCCAAGAGACCCAGTACTTC. This is translated as CAWSLSGGAQETQYF. Reference TRBV30 and TRBJ2-5 proteins supply the regions before and after the CDR3; the full variable domain is: SQTIHQWPATLVQPVGSPLSLECTVEGTSNPNLYWYRQAAGRGLQLLFYSVGIGQISSEVPQNLSASRPQDRQFILSSKKLLLSDSGFYLCAWSLSGGAQETQYFGPGTRLLVL.